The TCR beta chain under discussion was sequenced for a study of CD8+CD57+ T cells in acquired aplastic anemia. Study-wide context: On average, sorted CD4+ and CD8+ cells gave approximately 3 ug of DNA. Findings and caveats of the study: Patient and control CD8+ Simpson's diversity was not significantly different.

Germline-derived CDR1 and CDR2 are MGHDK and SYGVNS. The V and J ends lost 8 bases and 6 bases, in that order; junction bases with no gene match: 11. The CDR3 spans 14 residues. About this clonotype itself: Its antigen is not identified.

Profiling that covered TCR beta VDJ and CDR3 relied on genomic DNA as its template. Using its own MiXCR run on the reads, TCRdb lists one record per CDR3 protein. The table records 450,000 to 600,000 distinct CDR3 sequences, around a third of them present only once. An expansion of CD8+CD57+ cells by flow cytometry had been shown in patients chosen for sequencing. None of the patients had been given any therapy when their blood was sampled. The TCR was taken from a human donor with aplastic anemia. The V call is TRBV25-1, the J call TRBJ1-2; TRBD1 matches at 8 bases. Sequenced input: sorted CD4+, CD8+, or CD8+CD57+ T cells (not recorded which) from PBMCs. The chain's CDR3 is CASARTGGVDGYTF. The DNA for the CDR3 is TGTGCCAGCGCTCGCACAGGGGGGGTAGATGGCTACACCTTC.